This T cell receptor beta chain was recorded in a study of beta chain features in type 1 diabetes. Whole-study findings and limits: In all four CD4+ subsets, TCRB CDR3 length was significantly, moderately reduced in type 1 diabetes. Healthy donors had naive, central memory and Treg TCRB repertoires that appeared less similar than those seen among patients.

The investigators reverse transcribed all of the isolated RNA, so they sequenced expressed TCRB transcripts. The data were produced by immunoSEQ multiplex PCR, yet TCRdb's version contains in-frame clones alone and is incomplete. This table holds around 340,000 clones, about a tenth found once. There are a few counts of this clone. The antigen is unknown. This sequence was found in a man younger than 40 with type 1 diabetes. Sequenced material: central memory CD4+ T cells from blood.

CDR3 nucleotides: TGTGCCAGCAGTGAATTAGACTATGGCTACACCTTC. This gives the protein CASSELDYGYTF. The rearrangement uses TRBV6-1 and TRBJ1-2; no firm D call. Trimming took 2 bases from V and 3 from J, leaving 4 bases between them. The germline V gene has CDR1 MNHNS and CDR2 SASEGT. The CDR3 totals 12 residues.